This T cell receptor beta chain is from a study of blood T cell repertoires in COVID-19. The CDR3 runs to 15 residues. V was clipped by 4 bases and J by 4 bases, with 17 bases between them. Looked up from germline, CDR1 is GTSNPN and CDR2 is SVGIG (reference sequence). Sequencing was performed with immunoSEQ multiplex PCR; in TCRdb, only in-frame clones are kept and a portion is missing. This sample yields roughly 50,000 clones, of which 80% to 90% are seen a single time; over 10% belongs to the top ten. The origin of this receptor is a man older than 75 with acute or convalescent COVID-19. The sequencing input was peripheral blood. This chain joins TRBV30 and TRBJ1-3; D possibly corresponds to TRBD1 (6 bases). CDR3 sequence: CAWTGRGSIGNTIYF. CDR3 bases: TGTGCCTGGACCGGAAGGGGGTCTATAGGAAACACCATATATTTT.